Detailed here is one T cell receptor (beta chain). The antigen is unknown. The treatment denotes: approximately nine-day PBMC culture with coronavirus spike peptide pools or control peptides (ViraFEST assay). These data originate in a study of vaccination and CD4 T cells after COVID-19. CD4+ T cells that had been cultured provided DNA sequenced with the Oncomine TCR Beta short-read assay. Each CDR3 protein is one row after TCRdb ran MiXCR on the PCR reads. The repertoire has tens of thousands of distinct CDR3 sequences, 65% to 70% of them found once; the top ten carry about 3.7%. Trimming pared 3 bases from V and 6 bases from J, leaving 9 bases between. Per germline, CDR1 SGHRS and CDR2 YFSETQ. The CDR3 is made up of 12 amino acids.

The receptor was derived from a human donor who had recovered from COVID-19. The sequencing input was CD4+ T cells from blood, cultured in vitro. V usage is TRBV5-1 and J usage is TRBJ1-2, with D tentatively TRBD1 (5 bases). For the CDR3, the DNA is TGCGCCAGCAGCTCCGGGACGGATGGCTACACCTTC. It translates to CASSSGTDGYTF.